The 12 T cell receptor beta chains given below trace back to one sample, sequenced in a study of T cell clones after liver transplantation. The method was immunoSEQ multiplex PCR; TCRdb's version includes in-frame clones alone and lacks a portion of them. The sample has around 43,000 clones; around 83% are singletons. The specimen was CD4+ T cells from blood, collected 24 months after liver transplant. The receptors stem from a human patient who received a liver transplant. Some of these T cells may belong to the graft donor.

CDR3 in DNA: TGTGCCAGCAGGGTCAGCAGAGACACTGAAGCTTTCTTT. Translating it yields CASRVSRDTEAFF. The V call is TRBV6-1, the J call TRBJ1-1; D not certain. Germline V lookup: CDR1 MNHNS, CDR2 SASEGT. Trimming stripped 6 bases from V and 3 bases from J, with 11 bases between. The CDR3 runs to 13 residues.

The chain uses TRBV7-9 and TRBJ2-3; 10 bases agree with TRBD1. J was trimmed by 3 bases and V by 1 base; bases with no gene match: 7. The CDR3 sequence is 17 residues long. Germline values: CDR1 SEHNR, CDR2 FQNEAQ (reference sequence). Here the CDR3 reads CASSLGQGAGGTDTQYF. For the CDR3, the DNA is TGTGCCAGCAGCTTAGGACAGGGGGCAGGGGGTACAGATACGCAGTATTTT.

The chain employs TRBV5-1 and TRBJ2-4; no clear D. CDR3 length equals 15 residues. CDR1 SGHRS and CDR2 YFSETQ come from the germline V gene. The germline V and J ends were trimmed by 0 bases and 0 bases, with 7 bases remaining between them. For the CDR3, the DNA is TGCGCCAGCAGCTTGGGGGCAGGAGCCAAAAACATTCAGTACTTC. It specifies CASSLGAGAKNIQYF.

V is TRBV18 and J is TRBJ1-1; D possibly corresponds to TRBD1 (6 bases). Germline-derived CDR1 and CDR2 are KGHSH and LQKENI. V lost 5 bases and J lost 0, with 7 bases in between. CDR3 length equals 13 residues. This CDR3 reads CASSTGMNTEAFF. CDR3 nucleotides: TGTGCCAGCTCAACAGGGATGAACACTGAAGCTTTCTTT.

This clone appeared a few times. CDR3: CASEGRAELFF. The CDR3 bases are TGTGCCAGCGAAGGCAGGGCGGAGCTGTTTTTT. The genes are TRBV28 and TRBJ2-2; weak D call: TRBD1 (5 bases). The CDR3 has 11 amino acids. V was shortened by 8 bases and J by 10 bases, with 11 bases between the two germline ends. Germline CDR1 is MDHEN and CDR2 is SYDVKM.

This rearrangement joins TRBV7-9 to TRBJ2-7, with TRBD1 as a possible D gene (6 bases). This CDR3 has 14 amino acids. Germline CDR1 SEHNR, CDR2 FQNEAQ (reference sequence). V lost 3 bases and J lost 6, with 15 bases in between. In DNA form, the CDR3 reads TGTGCCAGCAGCTTTGAAGGGGGAGTTGGCGAGCAGTACTTC. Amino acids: CASSFEGGVGEQYF. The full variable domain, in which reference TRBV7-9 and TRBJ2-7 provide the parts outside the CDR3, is DTGVSQNPRHKITKRGQNVTFRCDPISEHNRLYWYRQTLGQGPEFLTYFQNEAQLEKSRLLSDRFSAERPKGSFSTLEIQRTEQGDSAMYLCASSFEGGVGEQYFGPGTRLTVT.

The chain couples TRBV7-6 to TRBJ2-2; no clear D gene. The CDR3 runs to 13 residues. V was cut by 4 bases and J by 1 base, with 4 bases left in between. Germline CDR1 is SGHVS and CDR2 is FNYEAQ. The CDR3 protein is CASSSRNTGELFF. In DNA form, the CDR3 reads TGTGCCAGCAGCTCGAGGAACACCGGGGAGCTGTTTTTT.

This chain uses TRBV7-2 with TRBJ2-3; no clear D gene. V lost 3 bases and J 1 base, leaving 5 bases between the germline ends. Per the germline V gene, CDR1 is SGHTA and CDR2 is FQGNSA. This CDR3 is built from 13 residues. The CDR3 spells CASSFHRTDTQYF. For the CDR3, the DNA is TGTGCCAGCAGCTTCCATCGCACAGATACGCAGTATTTT.

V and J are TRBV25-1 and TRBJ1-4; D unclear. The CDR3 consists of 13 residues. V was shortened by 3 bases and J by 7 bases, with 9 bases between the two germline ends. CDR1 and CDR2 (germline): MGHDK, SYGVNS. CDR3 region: CASSEVEGEKLFF. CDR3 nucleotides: TGTGCCAGCAGTGAGGTGGAAGGTGAAAAACTGTTTTTT.

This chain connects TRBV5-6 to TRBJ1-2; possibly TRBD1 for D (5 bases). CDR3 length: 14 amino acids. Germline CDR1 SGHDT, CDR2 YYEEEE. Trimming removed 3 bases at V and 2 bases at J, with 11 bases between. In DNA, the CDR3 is TGTGCCAGCAGCTCCTGGACACGAAACTATGGCTACACCTTC. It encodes CASSSWTRNYGYTF.

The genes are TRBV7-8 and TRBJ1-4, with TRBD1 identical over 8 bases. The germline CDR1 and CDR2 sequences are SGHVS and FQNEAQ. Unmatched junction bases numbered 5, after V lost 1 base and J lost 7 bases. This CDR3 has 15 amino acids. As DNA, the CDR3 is TGTGCCAGCAGCTTAGGGCAGGGGGCAGGTGAAAAACTGTTTTTT. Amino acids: CASSLGQGAGEKLFF.

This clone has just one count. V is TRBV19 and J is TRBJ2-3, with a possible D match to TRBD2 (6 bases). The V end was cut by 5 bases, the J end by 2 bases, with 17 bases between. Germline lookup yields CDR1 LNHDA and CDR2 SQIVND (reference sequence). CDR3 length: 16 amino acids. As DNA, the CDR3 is TGTGCCAGTAGTGTCCAAGCGGGCCGAACCACAGATACGCAGTATTTT. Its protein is CASSVQAGRTTDTQYF.